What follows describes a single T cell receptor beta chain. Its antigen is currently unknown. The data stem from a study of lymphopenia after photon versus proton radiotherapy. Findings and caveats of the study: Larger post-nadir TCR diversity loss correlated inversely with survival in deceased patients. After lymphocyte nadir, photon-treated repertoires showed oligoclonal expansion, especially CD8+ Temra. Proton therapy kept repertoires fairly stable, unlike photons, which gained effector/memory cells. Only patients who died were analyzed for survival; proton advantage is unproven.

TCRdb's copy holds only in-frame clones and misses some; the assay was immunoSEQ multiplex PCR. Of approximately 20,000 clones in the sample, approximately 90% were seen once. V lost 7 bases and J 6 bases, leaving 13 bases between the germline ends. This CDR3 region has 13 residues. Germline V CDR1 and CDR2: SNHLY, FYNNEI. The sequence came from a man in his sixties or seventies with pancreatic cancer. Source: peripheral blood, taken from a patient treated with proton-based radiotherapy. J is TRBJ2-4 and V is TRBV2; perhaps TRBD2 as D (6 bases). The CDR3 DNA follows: TGTGCCAGCACCCTATCGGAGGGAAACATTCAGTACTTC. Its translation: CASTLSEGNIQYF.